Below, 29 T cell receptor beta chains from the same sample are listed, as sequenced in a study of CXCR3-negative and CXCR3-positive naive CD8 T cells. All TRB cDNA libraries came from 5' RACE performed with UMI labels. Following a re-call of the 5' RACE reads, TCRdb has one entry per CDR3 protein and lacks DNA. Its clone listing holds about 80,000 distinct CDR3 sequences. Sample: naive CXCR3- CD8+ T cells from blood. Indicated subset: CD45RO-CCR7+CD27+CD95- naive CD8+ T cells lacking CXCR3 (TNR3-). Every receptor here comes from a human donor in good health. Some clones in this sample may be carry-over from other donors' samples.

V and J are TRBV10-3 and TRBJ2-5; TCRdb picks TRBD2, but there is no DNA to check that call. CDR1 and CDR2 from the germline V gene are ENHRY and SYGVKD. This CDR3 spans 14 amino acids. The CDR3 reads CATLERDIQETQYF.

The V call is TRBV4-1, the J call TRBJ1-1. The germline gives CDR1 MGHRA, CDR2 YSYEKL. The CDR3 spans 15 residues. The CDR3 is CASSQPGKMNTEAFF.

The gene calls are TRBV7-9 and TRBJ2-3. The CDR3 is 14 residues long. Germline values: CDR1 SEHNR, CDR2 FQNEAQ (reference sequence). The CDR3 here is CASSLASTTDTQYF.

This chain joins TRBV6-5 and TRBJ2-7; lacking DNA, the TRBD2 call made by TCRdb goes unchecked. Germline values: CDR1 MNHEY, CDR2 SVGAGI. The CDR3 covers 14 residues. This CDR3 reads CASTSVGGAGEQYF.

The rearrangement uses TRBV9 and TRBJ2-1. Germline V gives CDR1 SGDLS, CDR2 YYNGEE. The CDR3 loop spans 16 amino acids. CDR3 sequence reads: CASSVFGGSSYNEQFF.

The V gene is TRBV7-7, the J gene TRBJ2-1. Germline assignment: CDR1 SSHAT and CDR2 FNYEAQ (reference sequence). The CDR3 covers 15 residues. The CDR3 sequence: CASSLAAGSWNEQFF.

V and J are TRBV12-3 or TRBV12-4 and TRBJ2-1; TCRdb's D gene call, TRBD1, goes unchecked for lack of DNA. The CDR3 extends over 13 amino acids. CDR3: CASTPLKRSEQFF.

The chain has TRBV7-8 and TRBJ2-7; TCRdb outputs TRBD1, but without DNA this stays unchecked. Germline V CDR1 and CDR2: SGHVS, FQNEAQ. This CDR3 has 13 residues. The CDR3 loop is CASSLGRAYEQYF.

The rearrangement joins TRBV14 to TRBJ2-1. CDR1 is SGHDN and CDR2 is FVKESK in the germline V gene. The CDR3 has 12 amino acids. Here the CDR3 reads CASSQVEYEQFF.

The chain carries TRBV7-9 and TRBJ2-5; with no DNA, the TCRdb D assignment of TRBD1 cannot be verified. This CDR3 comprises 16 residues. The germline gives CDR1 SEHNR, CDR2 FQNEAQ (reference sequence). CDR3: CASSKIGAGQEETQYF.

V is TRBV7-2 and J is TRBJ2-7; without DNA, the TCRdb call of TRBD1 cannot be checked. CDR1 is SGHTA and CDR2 is FQGNSA in the germline V gene. The CDR3 runs 14 residues. The CDR3 loop reads CASSTSGGAYEQYF.

The CDR3 loop reads CASRSLLAGGPGIQYF. This sequence joins TRBV11-2 and TRBJ2-4; TCRdb indicates TRBD2, and absent DNA this call remains unverified. CDR1 is SGHAT and CDR2 is FQNNGV in the germline V gene. The CDR3 sequence is 16 residues long.

The chain is built from TRBV29-1 and TRBJ2-1; the TCRdb call, TRBD2, lacks DNA for checking. Germline V gene lookup returns CDR1 SQVTM and CDR2 ANQGSEA. The CDR3 contains 15 residues. This CDR3 reads CSVVEAGLALNEQFF.

CDR3 loop: CASIELGTLSSYNEQFF. This chain links TRBV7-8 with TRBJ2-1; TCRdb's D gene call, TRBD2, goes unchecked for lack of DNA. Germline V CDR1 and CDR2: SGHVS, FQNEAQ. The length of the CDR3 is 17 residues.

J is TRBJ1-1 and V is TRBV7-2; lacking DNA, the TRBD1 call made by TCRdb goes unchecked. CDR3 length: 15 residues. The germline V gene encodes CDR1 SGHTA and CDR2 FQGNSA. This CDR3 is CASSLMFGGVTEAFF.

The chain combines TRBV29-1 with TRBJ2-3; checking the TCRdb D call of TRBD2 is not possible without DNA. Germline V gene data show CDR1 as SQVTM and CDR2 as ANQGSEA. The CDR3 contains 20 residues. This chain's CDR3 is CSVAGASTSGRYTSTDTQYF.

The chain links TRBV19 to TRBJ2-7; TCRdb proposes TRBD2, but this gene call is untestable without DNA. CDR1 is LNHDA and CDR2 is SQIVND in the germline V gene (reference sequence). The CDR3 is 18 amino acids. CDR3 region: CASSSRRTSGRTNYEQYF. Based on the CDR3 plus reference TRBV19 and TRBJ2-7, the full variable domain is DGGITQSPKYLFRKEGQNVTLSCEQNLNHDAMYWYRQDPGQGLRLIYYSQIVNDFQKGDIAEGYSVSREKKESFPLTVTSAQKNPTAFYLCASSSRRTSGRTNYEQYFGPGTRLTVT.

This chain connects TRBV6-4 to TRBJ2-2; TCRdb reports TRBD1, a call that lacks DNA to check it against. Germline V gene data show CDR1 as MRHNA and CDR2 as SNTAGT. CDR3 length: 15 residues. CDR3 sequence: CASSAKGLDTGELFF.

This sequence joins TRBV7-9 and TRBJ2-2; the TRBD2 assignment by TCRdb is unverifiable without DNA. Germline CDR1 is SEHNR and CDR2 is FQNEAQ (reference sequence). This CDR3 spans 16 amino acids. This chain's CDR3 is CASSSGLAVITGELFF.

The rearrangement uses TRBV12-3 or TRBV12-4 and TRBJ2-5. This CDR3 is 13 amino acids long. CDR3 residues: CASSFRLPETQYF.

The chain employs TRBV29-1 and TRBJ2-4. The CDR3 length is 14 residues. The germline V gene encodes CDR1 SQVTM and CDR2 ANQGSEA. CDR3 sequence: CSVEDGTFKNIQYF.

This sequence joins TRBV5-4 and TRBJ2-7; the D call from TCRdb, TRBD1, cannot be confirmed without DNA. Germline V lookup: CDR1 SGHNT, CDR2 YYREEE (reference sequence). CDR3 length: 14 amino acids. This CDR3 reads CASSFGTGTYEQYF.

The rearrangement links TRBV28 to TRBJ2-7; TCRdb picks TRBD1, but there is no DNA to check that call. CDR1 MDHEN and CDR2 SYDVKM come from the germline V gene. This CDR3 region has 14 residues. The CDR3 spells CASSSARRGYEQYF.

The rearrangement uses TRBV5-5 and TRBJ2-2; the D call from TCRdb, TRBD1, cannot be confirmed without DNA. The CDR3 totals 16 residues. Germline values: CDR1 SGHKS, CDR2 YYEKEE (reference sequence). The CDR3 protein is CASSSQGFLFNGELFF.

This chain joins TRBV27 and TRBJ2-7. CDR3 size: 13 residues. Germline-derived CDR1 and CDR2 are MNHEY and SMNVEV (reference sequence). CDR3 residues: CASSYLGSYEQYF.

The chain carries TRBV28 and TRBJ2-7; as DNA is missing, the TRBD2 call by TCRdb cannot be tested. The CDR3 covers 16 residues. Germline assignment: CDR1 MDHEN and CDR2 SYDVKM. The CDR3 sequence: CASSLSSRGTSYEQYF.

The genes are TRBV29-1 and TRBJ2-5; the TRBD1 assignment by TCRdb is unverifiable without DNA. The CDR3 runs 18 residues. CDR1 and CDR2 from the germline V gene are SQVTM and ANQGSEA. CDR3 region: CSVEGFMQGAFLQETQYF. The full variable domain, with the rest looked up from reference TRBV29-1 and TRBJ2-5, is SAVISQKPSRDICQRGTSLTIQCQVDSQVTMMFWYRQQPGQSLTLIATANQGSEATYESGFVIDKFPISRPNLTFSTLTVSNMSPEDSSIYLCSVEGFMQGAFLQETQYFGPGTRLLVL.

CDR3 residues: CASSSLTGPTFTEAFF. V gene TRBV28 combines with J gene TRBJ1-1; TCRdb reports TRBD1, a call that lacks DNA to check it against. The length of the CDR3 is 16 residues. Germline loops: CDR1 MDHEN, CDR2 SYDVKM. The full variable domain, completed using reference TRBV28 and TRBJ1-1, is DVKVTQSSRYLVKRTGEKVFLECVQDMDHENMFWYRQDPGLGLRLIYFSYDVKMKEKGDIPEGYSVSREKKERFSLILESASTNQTSMYLCASSSLTGPTFTEAFFGQGTRLTVV.

The CDR3 loop reads CSGPTGAGGYTF. The chain is built from TRBV29-1 and TRBJ1-2; TCRdb indicates TRBD1, and absent DNA this call remains unverified. CDR1 is SQVTM and CDR2 is ANQGSEA in the germline V gene. The CDR3 sequence is 12 residues long.